Reported below is one T cell receptor beta chain. The antigen remains unidentified. This sample is part of a study of cytomegalovirus exposure and HLA in healthy donors. Study context: T cells numbering around 190 million yielded more than 100 million unique TCR beta sequences in an earlier analysis.

Primers: 60 Vbeta forward and 13 Jbeta reverse. Assay: immunoSEQ multiplex PCR; the TCRdb copy retains only in-frame clones and omits some. The sample yields some 60,000 clones, over 75% seen once. Everyone who donated was a healthy bone marrow donor. There are 16 residues in the CDR3. The V end was cut by 3 bases, the J end by 3 bases, with 18 bases between. The germline V gene encodes CDR1 MNHNS and CDR2 SASEGT. Points from the study as a whole: The study listed roughly 160 cytomegalovirus-associated TCR beta chains.

The rearrangement uses TRBV6-1 and TRBJ2-7; maybe TRBD1 (6 bases). This receptor was obtained from a man between 18 and 29 years old in good health and CMV-seronegative. Sequenced: PBMCs. As DNA, the CDR3 is TGTGCCAGCAGTGATCGGACAGCTGTGTCGATCTACGAGCAGTACTTC. It codes for CASSDRTAVSIYEQYF.